This T cell receptor beta chain is from a study of T-cell reconstitution after alpha-beta-depleted transplantation in children. Molecular barcoding with unique molecular identifiers was used for the TCRbeta library. MiXCR, run by TCRdb on the PCR reads, gives a single entry per CDR3 protein. The data hold around 670,000 distinct CDR3 sequences, with around 13% observed a single time. J was trimmed by 3 bases and V by 5 bases; bases with no gene match: 3. This CDR3 spans 13 amino acids. Germline V gene data show CDR1 as SEHNR and CDR2 as FQNEAQ (reference sequence). This clonotype has ten or more counts.

The TCR comes from a girl aged 2 to 9 with congenital amegakaryocytic thrombocytopenia, due to receive a stem cell transplant. The V and J genes are TRBV7-9 and TRBJ2-5, with TRBD1 identical over 7 bases. Sample: PBMCs, taken before TCRalphabeta/CD19-depleted stem cell transplant. The DNA of the CDR3 is TGTGCCAGCAGCCCCAGGGGGAAAGAGACCCAGTACTTC. It is translated as CASSPRGKETQYF.